This T cell receptor beta chain was captured by sequencing in a study of Graves' ophthalmopathy and Graves' hyperthyroidism. From RNA, the CDR3 regions of TCR beta chains were amplified and sequenced. HTBI primers primed a first-round RT-PCR, and a second-round multiplex PCR followed. TCRdb passed the multiplex PCR reads through MiXCR, listing each CDR3 protein once. The table shows about half a million distinct CDR3 sequences, with approximately 14% occurring only once. Many counts were recorded for this clonotype. CDR1 LGHNT and CDR2 FRNRAP come from the germline V gene. The length of the CDR3 is 15 residues. Trimming shortened V by 5 bases and J by 1 base, and 14 bases separated the two germline ends.

Material for sequencing was blood. This clonotype was obtained from a woman in her 30s with Graves' ophthalmopathy. V gene TRBV12-5 combines with J gene TRBJ1-1; no clear D gene. The CDR3 sequence is CASGHSSRPNTEAFF. The CDR3 DNA reads as TGTGCTAGTGGTCACTCGAGTAGACCGAACACTGAAGCTTTCTTT.